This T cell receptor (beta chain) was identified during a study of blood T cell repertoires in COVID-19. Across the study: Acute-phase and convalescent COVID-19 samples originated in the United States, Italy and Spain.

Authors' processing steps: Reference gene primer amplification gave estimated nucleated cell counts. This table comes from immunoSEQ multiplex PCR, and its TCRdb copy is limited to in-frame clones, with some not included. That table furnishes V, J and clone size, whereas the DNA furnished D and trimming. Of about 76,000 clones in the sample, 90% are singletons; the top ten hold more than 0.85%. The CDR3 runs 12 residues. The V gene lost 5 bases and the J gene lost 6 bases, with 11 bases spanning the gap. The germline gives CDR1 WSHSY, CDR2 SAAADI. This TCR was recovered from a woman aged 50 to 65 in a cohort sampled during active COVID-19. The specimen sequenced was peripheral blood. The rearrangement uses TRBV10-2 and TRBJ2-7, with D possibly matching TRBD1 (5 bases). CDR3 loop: CASSRSQGEQYF. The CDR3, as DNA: TGCGCCAGCAGTCGGTCCCAGGGCGAGCAGTACTTC.